The 21 T cell receptor beta chains presented below share a single source sample, sequenced in a study of T cell responses to AZD1222 COVID-19 vaccine. Measured with immunoSEQ multiplex PCR; TCRdb has only the in-frame clones, and not every one. Of approximately 150,000 clones in the sample, 90% were seen once. Sample: peripheral blood, taken 28 days after the second AZD1222 dose. Receptors were obtained from an adult who received the AZD1222 COVID-19 vaccine.

The chain links TRBV5-1 to TRBJ2-1; D is uncertain. The V end was cut by 5 bases, the J end by 2 bases, with 11 bases between. This CDR3 contains 14 residues. Germline V gene data show CDR1 as SGHRS and CDR2 as YFSETQ. The chain's CDR3 is CASSPASTYNEQFF. The CDR3, as DNA: TGCGCCAGCAGTCCAGCATCCACCTACAATGAGCAGTTCTTC.

A few counts support this clone. The chain joins TRBV28 to TRBJ1-5; 11 nucleotides line up with TRBD1. CDR1 MDHEN and CDR2 SYDVKM come from the germline V gene. Trimming took 5 bases from V and 11 from J; bases not matched to a gene: 8. This CDR3 contains 14 residues. CDR3 amino acids: CASSPTGQGGSQHF. CDR3 nucleotide sequence: TGTGCCAGCAGTCCAACGGGACAGGGGGGGTCCCAGCATTTT.

The gene calls are TRBV5-1 and TRBJ2-1; D gene uncertain. CDR3 length: 14 amino acids. CDR1 and CDR2 (germline): SGHRS, YFSETQ. V lost 0 bases, J lost 0 bases, and 4 bases lay in between. The CDR3 protein is CASSLESSYNEQFF. The CDR3 DNA is TGCGCCAGCAGCTTGGAATCCTCCTACAATGAGCAGTTCTTC. Full variable domain (remainder filled in from reference TRBV5-1 and TRBJ2-1): KAGVTQTPRYLIKTRGQQVTLSCSPISGHRSVSWYQQTPGQGLQFLFEYFSETQRNKGNFPGRFSGRQFSNSRSEMNVSTLELGDSALYLCASSLESSYNEQFFGPGTRLTVL.

This clone came up once. The chain recombines TRBV4-2 with TRBJ2-7; tentative D call: TRBD1 (7 bases). The CDR3 is 16 residues long. V dropped 5 bases and J dropped 2 bases, with 19 bases sitting between them. Per the germline V gene, CDR1 is LGHNA and CDR2 is YNFKEQ. In DNA form, the CDR3 reads TGTGCCAGCAGCTCCCCGGCGGGACAGTTGACCTACGAGCAGTACTTC. Residues: CASSSPAGQLTYEQYF.

The rearrangement joins TRBV11-3 to TRBJ2-1, with TRBD2 matching over 8 bases. Germline CDR1 is SGHNT and CDR2 is YENEEA. Trimming at V came to 5 bases and at J to 2 bases, leaving 5 bases not matched to a gene. This CDR3 contains 15 residues. This chain's CDR3 is CASSPTGGAYNEQFF. In DNA, the CDR3 is TGTGCCAGCAGCCCAACCGGGGGGGCCTACAATGAGCAGTTCTTC.

In its sample, this clone was seen once. The chain carries TRBV5-5 and TRBJ1-1; 7 positions agree with TRBD1. The CDR3 is made up of 15 amino acids. With 8 bases clipped from V and 5 bases from J, the junction kept 15 bases outside the gene matches. CDR1 is SGHKS and CDR2 is YYEKEE in the germline V gene (reference sequence). The CDR3 DNA follows: TGTGCCAGTAGAAAGGGGGCGGTTAAGGGGACTGAAGCTTTCTTT. Translating gives CASRKGAVKGTEAFF.

The table lists this clone with a few counts. CDR3: CASRTTGANYGYTF. The CDR3 region has the DNA TGTGCCAGCAGAACCACGGGGGCTAACTATGGCTACACCTTC. The gene calls are TRBV28 and TRBJ1-2, with a weak D call TRBD1 (5 bases). The CDR3 extends over 14 amino acids. Germline CDR1 and CDR2: MDHEN and SYDVKM. Trimming pared 6 bases from V and 0 bases from J, leaving 11 bases between.

The V gene is TRBV10-2, the J gene TRBJ2-3; the match to TRBD2 covers 11 bases. V shed 9 bases and J 8 bases; nucleotides not matched to a gene: 10. Germline values: CDR1 WSHSY, CDR2 SAAADI. The CDR3 sequence is 14 residues long. The CDR3 region is CASQLAGGSRTQYF. The CDR3 nucleotides are TGCGCCAGTCAGCTAGCGGGGGGCTCCCGTACGCAGTATTTT.

The J gene is TRBJ1-4, the V gene TRBV30, with D perhaps TRBD1 (5 bases). CDR3 length: 14 amino acids. Germline lookup yields CDR1 GTSNPN and CDR2 SVGIG (reference sequence). V lost 4 bases and J 4 bases, leaving 13 bases between the germline ends. CDR3 loop: CAWKQPGSNEKLFF. The CDR3 DNA sequence: TGTGCCTGGAAACAGCCAGGGAGTAATGAAAAACTGTTTTTT.

J is TRBJ2-2 and V is TRBV28; D is undetermined. V was cut by 6 bases and J by 6 bases, with 11 bases left in between. The CDR3 has 13 residues. Looked up from germline, CDR1 is MDHEN and CDR2 is SYDVKM. CDR3 sequence reads: CASSNTESGELFF. The DNA for the CDR3 is TGTGCCAGCAGCAATACTGAGTCCGGGGAGCTGTTTTTT. Together with reference TRBV28 and TRBJ2-2, the CDR3 gives the full variable domain: DVKVTQSSRYLVKRTGEKVFLECVQDMDHENMFWYRQDPGLGLRLIYFSYDVKMKEKGDIPEGYSVSREKKERFSLILESASTNQTSMYLCASSNTESGELFFGEGSRLTVL.

This chain connects TRBV4-2 to TRBJ2-5; 8 bases agree with TRBD2. Germline CDR1 and CDR2: LGHNA and YNFKEQ. Losses at the gene ends were 4 bases for V and 1 base for J; bases not matched to a gene: 5. This CDR3 has 15 amino acids. CDR3 region: CASSPHSGVQETQYF. CDR3 DNA: TGTGCCAGCAGCCCCCATAGCGGGGTCCAAGAGACCCAGTACTTC.

The chain links TRBV2 to TRBJ1-2, with a possible D match to TRBD1 (5 bases). Trimming removed 6 bases at V and 4 bases at J, with 21 bases between. Germline V gene sequence: CDR1 SNHLY, CDR2 FYNNEI. The CDR3 length is 16 residues. The chain's CDR3 is CASRPHRERGGYGYTF. CDR3 coding DNA: TGTGCCAGCAGGCCACACCGCGAACGGGGCGGCTATGGCTACACCTTC.

In this sample, this clone turned up a few times. This chain connects TRBV19 to TRBJ2-4; D unresolved. The V gene's germline CDR1 is LNHDA and CDR2 SQIVND (reference sequence). Trimming cost V 6 bases and J 9 bases, with 12 bases left between them. This CDR3 is 12 amino acids long. The CDR3 DNA follows: TGTGCCAGTAGCCCGGCCTTGGGCATTCAGTACTTC. Translated, it gives CASSPALGIQYF.

This sequence joins TRBV18 and TRBJ2-3, with D unresolved. The V gene lost 3 bases and the J gene lost 3 bases, with 10 bases spanning the gap. There are 14 residues in the CDR3. Looked up from germline, CDR1 is KGHSH and CDR2 is LQKENI. The CDR3 reads CASSPPVFTDTQYF. CDR3 nucleotide sequence: TGTGCCAGCTCACCCCCAGTCTTTACAGATACGCAGTATTTT.

This clone was recorded once. The gene calls are TRBV7-9 and TRBJ2-1, with D uncertain. Germline CDR1 and CDR2: SEHNR and FQNEAQ (reference sequence). V gave up 8 bases and J gave up 7 bases, with 21 bases separating them. The CDR3 runs 15 residues. The CDR3 region has the DNA TGTGCCAGCGGCCTACGCGTCGAATACGGGAATGAGCAGTTCTTC. Protein sequence: CASGLRVEYGNEQFF. Full variable domain (missing parts from reference TRBV7-9 and TRBJ2-1): DTGVSQNPRHKITKRGQNVTFRCDPISEHNRLYWYRQTLGQGPEFLTYFQNEAQLEKSRLLSDRFSAERPKGSFSTLEIQRTEQGDSAMYLCASGLRVEYGNEQFFGPGTRLTVL.

The chain recombines TRBV18 with TRBJ1-4; a weak D match, TRBD1 (5 bases). This CDR3 is 15 amino acids long. Looked up from germline, CDR1 is KGHSH and CDR2 is LQKENI. The V end lost 6 bases, the J end lost 5 bases, and 16 bases lay between the germline ends. CDR3 coding DNA: TGTGCCAGCTCCGACCAGGAGGGGAAGAATGAAAAACTGTTTTTT. Translation: CASSDQEGKNEKLFF.

CDR3 amino acids: CASRDRGIYEQYF. The CDR3 DNA reads as TGTGCCAGCAGGGACAGGGGGATCTACGAGCAGTACTTC. The gene calls are TRBV2 and TRBJ2-7; 10 nucleotides line up with TRBD1. The CDR3 totals 13 residues. After removal of 6 bases from V and 3 bases from J, the junction contained 2 bases not matched to a gene. The germline V gene encodes CDR1 SNHLY and CDR2 FYNNEI. Drawing the rest from reference TRBV2 and TRBJ2-7, the complete variable domain is EPEVTQTPSHQVTQMGQEVILRCVPISNHLYFYWYRQILGQKVEFLVSFYNNEISEKSEIFDDQFSVERPDGSNFTLKIRSTKLEDSAMYFCASRDRGIYEQYFGPGTRLTVT.

CDR3 in DNA: TGTGCCAGCAGTTTCGCGGGGGGCTATGGCTACACCTTC. Encoded protein: CASSFAGGYGYTF. The rearrangement joins TRBV28 to TRBJ1-2; tentative D call: TRBD1 (5 bases). The V end lost 3 bases, the J end lost 4 bases, and 9 bases lay between the germline ends. The CDR3 is 13 amino acids. CDR1 and CDR2 from the germline V gene are MDHEN and SYDVKM.

The chain recombines TRBV10-3 with TRBJ1-2; D is uncertain. CDR3 size: 13 residues. The V gene's germline CDR1 is ENHRY and CDR2 SYGVKD. Between the trimmed V and J ends, which lost 6 bases and 7 bases, there was a span of 15 bases. CDR3 DNA sequence: TGTGCCATCAGGGACCTCCTGGGGTCTGGCTACACCTTC. This translates into CAIRDLLGSGYTF.

The chain has TRBV27 and TRBJ2-1, with 12 bases lining up with TRBD2. The germline V gene encodes CDR1 MNHEY and CDR2 SMNVEV (reference sequence). The CDR3 has 17 amino acids. Unmatched junction bases numbered 9, after V lost 4 bases and J lost 5 bases. The CDR3 sequence is CASSYETGLAGNNEQFF. CDR3 bases: TGTGCCAGCAGTTACGAGACGGGACTAGCGGGTAACAATGAGCAGTTCTTC.

The chain combines TRBV23-1 with TRBJ1-2; D possibly corresponds to TRBD1 (5 bases). TRBV23-1 is an ORF, with its function uncertain. This CDR3 comprises 15 residues. The V gene lost 11 bases and the J gene lost 1 base, with 20 bases spanning the gap. This CDR3 reads CAGTSRDAFNYGYTF. The CDR3 region has the DNA TGCGCCGGAACCTCTCGGGACGCATTTAACTATGGCTACACCTTC.